Below, 16 T cell receptor beta chains from the same sample are listed, as sequenced in a study of OX40 agonist ivuxolimab in advanced cancers. Assay: immunoSEQ multiplex PCR; the TCRdb copy retains only in-frame clones and omits some. Of under 55,000 clones in the sample, roughly nine tenths were seen once. Here the sequenced sample was CD4+ or CD8+ T cells sorted from blood, taken in a trial of the OX40 agonist ivuxolimab. The origin of the receptors is an adult with an advanced solid tumor such as melanoma, head and neck, liver or kidney cancer.

V usage is TRBV10-1 and J usage is TRBJ1-6, with D perhaps TRBD1 (5 bases). Looked up from germline, CDR1 is WNHNN and CDR2 is SYGVQD (reference sequence). Trimming took off 10 bases at V and 7 bases at J, with 26 bases between the two ends. The CDR3 runs 17 residues. DNA for the CDR3: TGCGCCACCAAGATCAATTACTCGACAGAGCGAAATTCACCCCTCCACTTT. This gives the protein CATKINYSTERNSPLHF.

Here the CDR3 reads CASSRLHGHGNTEAFF. In nucleotides, the CDR3 is TGTGCCAGCAGCCGCCTCCACGGGCACGGGAACACTGAAGCTTTCTTT. The V call is TRBV27, the J call TRBJ1-1; no firm D call. Germline V gene lookup returns CDR1 MNHEY and CDR2 SMNVEV (reference sequence). The CDR3 length is 16 residues. The germline V and J ends were trimmed by 6 bases and 1 base, with 18 bases remaining between them.

The gene calls are TRBV6-6 and TRBJ1-2, with D maybe TRBD1 (6 bases). The CDR3 is 13 residues long. Germline lookup yields CDR1 MNHNY and CDR2 SVGAGI (reference sequence). The V end was cut by 5 bases, the J end by 4 bases, with 11 bases between. CDR3 bases: TGTGCCAGCAGTCACGGGACACTCTATGGCTACACCTTC. It specifies CASSHGTLYGYTF.

The chain employs TRBV9 and TRBJ2-4; the match to TRBD1 covers 10 bases. The germline gives CDR1 SGDLS, CDR2 YYNGEE. CDR3 size: 17 residues. V was clipped by 2 bases and J by 3 bases; unmatched bases: 8. CDR3 amino acids: CASSVDPGQGIKNIQYF. CDR3 sequence (DNA): TGTGCCAGCAGCGTCGACCCGGGACAGGGGATCAAAAACATTCAGTACTTC.

This sequence joins TRBV11-2 and TRBJ1-2; 7 nucleotides agree with TRBD1. The length of the CDR3 is 14 residues. Unmatched junction bases numbered 8, after V lost 5 bases and J lost 5 bases. Germline values: CDR1 SGHAT, CDR2 FQNNGV. CDR3 nucleotide sequence: TGTGCCAGCAGCCAGGGGGAGAGGGTATATGGCTACACCTTC. Translating gives CASSQGERVYGYTF.

The rearrangement joins TRBV5-5 to TRBJ1-3; D remains unclear. CDR3 length: 16 amino acids. From germline, CDR1 is SGHKS and CDR2 YYEKEE (reference sequence). V lost 2 bases to trimming and J lost 0 bases, with 12 bases between them. DNA of the CDR3: TGTGCCAGCAGCTTAGATGCCGAAATCTCTGGAAACACCATATATTTT. Its protein is CASSLDAEISGNTIYF. Filled out from reference TRBV5-5 and TRBJ1-3, the complete variable domain reads DAGVTQSPTHLIKTRGQQVTLRCSPISGHKSVSWYQQVLGQGPQFIFQYYEKEERGRGNFPDRFSARQFPNYSSELNVNALLLGDSALYLCASSLDAEISGNTIYFGEGSWLTVV.

The chain carries TRBV19 and TRBJ1-5, with TRBD1 matching over 7 bases. Germline V gives CDR1 LNHDA, CDR2 SQIVND (reference sequence). V lost 5 bases to trimming and J lost 2 bases; unmatched junction nucleotides: 3. The CDR3 has 14 amino acids. The CDR3 nucleotides read TGTGCCAGTAGTTCCACAGGGGGCAATCAGCCCCAGCATTTT. The encoded protein is CASSSTGGNQPQHF.

The chain couples TRBV10-2 to TRBJ2-1; TRBD2 might be the D (5 bases). V gave up 3 bases and J gave up 10 bases, with 7 bases separating them. The CDR3 runs 11 residues. Germline-derived CDR1 and CDR2 are WSHSY and SAAADI. The CDR3, as DNA: TGCGCCAGCAGTGATGGAGGAGAGCAGTTCTTC. As protein: CASSDGGEQFF.

This chain uses TRBV7-9 with TRBJ2-5, with D possibly being TRBD2 (6 bases). The J call is doubtful: the DNA matches TRBJ2-7 better. This CDR3 contains 14 residues. In germline, CDR1 is SEHNR, CDR2 FQNEAQ (reference sequence). CDR3 amino acids: CASSPSGGISEQYF. The CDR3 bases are TGTGCCAGCAGCCCCTCCGGAGGGATAAGCGAGCAGTACTTC.

The chain has TRBV5-1 and TRBJ1-2; 8 nucleotides match TRBD1. J was trimmed by 3 bases and V by 6 bases; bases with no gene match: 7. CDR3 length: 14 amino acids. CDR1 is SGHRS, CDR2 YFSETQ, per germline. As DNA, the CDR3 is TGCGCCAGCACAACAACGACAGGGGACTATGGCTACACCTTC. Protein product: CASTTTTGDYGYTF.

The chain is built from TRBV28 and TRBJ1-2; no firm D call. CDR3 length equals 11 residues. Trimming left V 3 bases short and J 8 bases short, with 7 bases between. Germline V gene sequence: CDR1 MDHEN, CDR2 SYDVKM. The CDR3 DNA reads TGTGCCAGCAGTTTTGGATGGGGCTACACCTTC. Its translation: CASSFGWGYTF.

CDR3 nucleotide sequence: TGTGCCAGCAGCTCTGAACCTGGGACAGATAATTCACCCCTCCACTTT. This codes for CASSSEPGTDNSPLHF. The chain joins TRBV7-9 to TRBJ1-6; 7 bases map to TRBD1. CDR1 is SEHNR, CDR2 FQNEAQ, per germline (reference sequence). CDR3 length: 16 residues. The V and J ends lost 4 bases and 5 bases, in that order; junction bases with no gene match: 8.

This chain connects TRBV7-9 to TRBJ2-7; 7 bases match TRBD1. The ends lost 5 bases at V and 2 bases at J; junction bases unmatched: 9. The CDR3 runs to 15 residues. Germline assignment: CDR1 SEHNR and CDR2 FQNEAQ (reference sequence). This chain's CDR3 is CASSRTGQKTYEQYF. CDR3 in DNA: TGTGCCAGCAGCCGTACGGGACAGAAAACCTACGAGCAGTACTTC.

The chain carries TRBV5-4 and TRBJ2-7; possibly TRBD2 for D (5 bases). The CDR3 contains 17 residues. The germline gives CDR1 SGHNT, CDR2 YYREEE (reference sequence). V lost 0 bases to trimming and J lost 2 bases, with 18 bases between them. The CDR3 protein is CASSLDGLQVGAYEQYF. As DNA, the CDR3 is TGTGCCAGCAGCTTGGATGGTCTCCAGGTGGGAGCCTACGAGCAGTACTTC.

The chain recombines TRBV29-1 with TRBJ2-3; TRBD1 matches 9 bases. V lost 4 bases to trimming and J lost 0 bases; unmatched junction nucleotides: 14. The length of the CDR3 is 18 residues. Per the germline V gene, CDR1 is SQVTM and CDR2 is ANQGSEA. CDR3 sequence: CSVGGQGILGKSTDTQYF. In DNA form, the CDR3 reads TGCAGCGTTGGTGGACAGGGGATACTAGGAAAGAGCACAGATACGCAGTATTTT.

Remarks on this clone: This sample also contains other DNA sequences that code for the same CDR3. The rearrangement uses TRBV9 and TRBJ2-5, with D unresolved. The germline V gene encodes CDR1 SGDLS and CDR2 YYNGEE. The V end lost 0 bases, the J end lost 1 base, and 7 bases lay between the germline ends. This CDR3 has 14 residues. CDR3 residues: CASSVGTVQETQYF. The CDR3 DNA reads as TGTGCCAGCAGCGTAGGAACGGTCCAAGAGACCCAGTACTTC.